This is a list of T cell receptor beta chains from one sample in a study of tumor-infiltrating lymphocytes in primary liver carcinoma. MiXCR, run by TCRdb on the multiplex PCR reads, gives a single entry per CDR3 protein. The data hold some 40,000 distinct CDR3 sequences, with roughly 74% observed a single time. The sequenced sample consisted of tumor-adjacent normal liver tissue. The receptors derive from a man in his forties or fifties with primary liver carcinoma and hepatitis B virus infection. Each CDR3 is given with its conserved first and last residue. A D gene is named only where the DNA matches it firmly. A clone size is listed for some rows: how often the clone was seen (once, few, many), or a class if it is expanded.

V gene	clone size	J gene	D gene	CDR3 DNA	CDR3 protein
TRBV6-2/TRBV6-3	-	TRBJ2-1	TRBD1	TGTGCCAGCAGCTTGCTCGACAGGGGCCACAATGAGCAGTTCTTC	CASSLLDRGHNEQFF
TRBV4-3	-	TRBJ2-7	-	TGCGCCAGCAGCCAAGATCTGCTCTACGAACAATACTTC	CASSQDLLYEQYF
TRBV4-1	-	TRBJ1-1	-	TGCGCCAGCAGCGGGAGTGTGAAGACTGAAACTTTCTTT	CASSGSVKTETFF
TRBV12-3/TRBV12-4	-	TRBJ1-1	-	TGTGTCAGCAGTCATGGGCGGGCCCTTTCGGCTTTCTTT	CVSSHGRALSAFF
TRBV29-1	once	TRBJ1-1	-	TGCAGCGACAGTGAAGGGGTTACTGAAGCTTTCTTT	CSDSEGVTEAFF
TRBV12-3/TRBV12-4	-	TRBJ1-1	-	TGTGCCAACAGTAGACGTCGGGGGCCGGCTGAAGCTCTCTTT	CANSRRRGPAEALF
TRBV14	-	TRBJ2-1	-	TGTGCCAGCAGTGTCGTAGTGGGATGGGTAAACAATGAGCAGTTTTTC	CASSVVVGWVNNEQFF
TRBV6-4	-	TRBJ2-2	-	TGTGCCAGCAGTCACTCCGGGGATGACACCGGGGAGCTGTTTTTT	CASSHSGDDTGELFF
TRBV6-1	-	TRBJ1-5	-	TGTGCCAGCAGTGCTGGGACATCTCACCAACCCCAGCATTTT	CASSAGTSHQPQHF
TRBV6-5	-	TRBJ2-1	-	TGTGCCAGCAGTTACGAGGACGAGCAGTTCTTC	CASSYEDEQFF
TRBV29-1	-	TRBJ1-2	-	TGCAACGTTGACTCATGGGTAGGCGGCTACACCTTC	CNVDSWVGGYTF
TRBV9	-	TRBJ2-7	-	TGTGCCAGCAGCGTTGGGACTGGCGGGGATAAGCAGTACTTC	CASSVGTGGDKQYF
TRBV6-2/TRBV6-3	once	TRBJ2-2	-	TGTGCCAGCAGGCTCCCGTGGTCGAACACCGGGGAGCTGTTTTTT	CASRLPWSNTGELFF
TRBV4-1	few	TRBJ2-5	-	TGCGCCAGCAGCCAAGAATCCGGCAGACCCCAAGAGACCCAGTACTTC	CASSQESGRPQETQYF
TRBV6-6	-	TRBJ2-1	-	TGTGCCAGCAGTGACTTTATTGGGATTCGGGACAATGAGCAAATCTTC	CASSDFIGIRDNEQIF
TRBV7-9	-	TRBJ2-2	-	TGTGCCAGCAGCTTAGTTCTTCAGGGTTGGACCAGGGAGCAGTTTTTT	CASSLVLQGWTREQFF
TRBV28	many	TRBJ2-1	-	TGTGCCAGCAGTAAGTACTTCGAGGCTGACAATGAGCAGTTCTTC	CASSKYFEADNEQFF
TRBV11-2	-	TRBJ2-7	-	TGTGCCAGCAGCTATATCAGGAACTCCTACGGGCAGTACTTC	CASSYIRNSYGQYF
TRBV6-2/TRBV6-3	-	TRBJ1-1	-	TGTGACAGCAGTTACTCAGACAACACTGGAGCTTTCTTT	CDSSYSDNTGAFF
TRBV6-2/TRBV6-3	-	TRBJ2-5	TRBD1	TGCGCCAGCAGACCTCTCCGACAGGGGAAAAGAGAGACCCAGTACTTC	CASRPLRQGKRETQYF
TRBV6-1	-	TRBJ1-1	-	TGTGCCAGCAATGAAGGTGAAGGGCAGGGAGCTGACACTGAAGCTTTCTTT	CASNEGEGQGADTEAFF
TRBV6-6	-	TRBJ1-1	TRBD1	TGTGCCAGCAGCACAGGGGTGATTACTGAAACTTTCTTT	CASSTGVITETFF